This T cell receptor beta chain was recovered during a study of Ad26.COV2.S vaccination and SARS-CoV-2 variants. Study overall: Of the COV1001 trial arms, the Ad26.COV2.S arm included the donor.

Treatment in this sample: some 19 received Ad26.COV2.S at low or high dose, single or two shots; 5 received placebo; per-sample allocation not given. Sample collection was performed on day 63 after the first vaccine or placebo injection. TCRdb keeps only in-frame clones here, not all; method: immunoSEQ multiplex PCR. There are about 320,000 clones in the sample; 70% to 90% occur only once, and 2.1% lies in the top ten. A single count supports this clone. Material: peripheral blood, obtained in a trial of Ad26.COV2.S vaccine versus placebo. The TCR comes from a person aged 18-65 years who received the Ad26.COV2.S COVID-19 vaccine or a placebo.

The CDR3 is CASSVRGVTQFF. CDR3 nucleotides: TGTGCCAGCAGCGTGAGGGGGGTAACACAGTTCTTC. The chain uses TRBV27 and TRBJ2-1; perhaps D is TRBD1 or TRBD2 (6 bases each). The CDR3 loop spans 12 amino acids. V dropped 6 bases and J dropped 13 bases, with 16 bases sitting between them. CDR1 and CDR2 from the germline V gene are MNHEY and SMNVEV (reference sequence).